Following are 11 T cell receptor beta chains from one sample sequenced in a study of cytomegalovirus exposure and HLA in healthy donors. The table came from immunoSEQ multiplex PCR; TCRdb's copy has only in-frame clones and leaves some out. The data show around 150,000 clones, approximately 86% seen once. Sequenced: PBMCs. The receptor set was obtained from a woman aged 18 to 35 in good health and CMV-seronegative.

The gene calls are TRBV6-1 and TRBJ2-7; 9 nucleotides agree with TRBD1. CDR3 length: 12 residues. Looked up from germline, CDR1 is MNHNS and CDR2 is SASEGT. The J segment lost 7 bases and the V segment lost 11 bases, leaving 9 bases of the junction unmatched. CDR3 in DNA: TGTGCCTGCTACAGGGGGCTGGGGGAGCAGTACTTC. Encoded protein: CACYRGLGEQYF.

A note on this clone: A read error may explain this, as a much larger clone is one base away. The V gene is TRBV2, the J gene TRBJ1-2, with D possibly TRBD1 on 6 matching bases. Germline-derived CDR1 and CDR2 are SNHLY and FYNNEI. This CDR3 region has 14 residues. Trimming removed 5 bases at V and 8 bases at J, with 18 bases between. CDR3 region: CASSRTGKREGYTF. As DNA, the CDR3 is TGTGCCAGCAGTAGAACAGGGAAACGGGAAGGCTACACCTTC.

CDR3: CASSLGGGANTEAFF. In nucleotides, the CDR3 is TGTGCCAGCTCACTCGGGGGGGGAGCGAACACTGAAGCTTTCTTT. The chain links TRBV18 to TRBJ1-1; weak D call: TRBD1 (5 bases). Per the germline V gene, CDR1 is KGHSH and CDR2 is LQKENI. V lost 4 bases and J 1 base, leaving 13 bases between the germline ends. CDR3 length: 15 residues.

The CDR3 DNA is TGTGCCAGCAGCCGACAGGGGGCTTACGAGCAGTACTTC. It translates to CASSRQGAYEQYF. The rearrangement uses TRBV11-2 and TRBJ2-7; 10 nucleotides line up with TRBD1. In germline, CDR1 is SGHAT, CDR2 FQNNGV. Germline trimming cut 5 bases from V and 4 bases from J; bases unmatched to any gene: 2. The CDR3 loop spans 13 amino acids.

As DNA, the CDR3 is TGTGCCAGCAGCTTGGCCCCGGGGCAGACAGGGATCTATGGCTACACCTTC. It is translated as CASSLAPGQTGIYGYTF. The V and J genes are TRBV5-8 and TRBJ1-2; 7 bases map to TRBD1. The germline CDR1 and CDR2 sequences are SGHTS and YDEGEE. The CDR3 consists of 17 residues. J was trimmed by 4 bases and V by 0 bases; bases with no gene match: 12.

The chain combines TRBV5-1 with TRBJ2-3; D may be TRBD2 (6 bases). CDR1 SGHRS and CDR2 YFSETQ come from the germline V gene. This CDR3 has 14 amino acids. The V gene lost 3 bases and the J gene lost 2 bases, with 10 bases spanning the gap. The DNA for the CDR3 is TGCGCCAGCAGCTCGGGGGACTTCACAGATACGCAGTATTTT. This gives the protein CASSSGDFTDTQYF.

V gene TRBV27 combines with J gene TRBJ2-7; D not resolved. V dropped 6 bases and J dropped 2 bases, with 11 bases sitting between them. The germline gives CDR1 MNHEY, CDR2 SMNVEV (reference sequence). The CDR3 length is 13 residues. The CDR3 nucleotides read TGTGCCAGCAGCCGAAGAGTTCCCTACGAGCAGTACTTC. Residues: CASSRRVPYEQYF.

This sequence joins TRBV19 and TRBJ1-1; TRBD1 matches at 9 bases. This CDR3 has 18 residues. The V gene's germline CDR1 is LNHDA and CDR2 SQIVND (reference sequence). Trimming took 3 bases from V and 1 from J; bases not matched to a gene: 12. The CDR3 DNA is TGTGCCAGTAGTATTGGAAGGACAGGGGCCCTAGAGAACACTGAAGCTTTCTTT. Protein sequence: CASSIGRTGALENTEAFF.

This clone occurred once. The V call is TRBV2, the J call TRBJ2-1, with 9 bases matching TRBD1. Losses at the gene ends were 5 bases for V and 5 bases for J; bases not matched to a gene: 13. The CDR3 has 17 residues. Germline V gene lookup returns CDR1 SNHLY and CDR2 FYNNEI. Here the CDR3 DNA reads TGTGCCAGCAGTAGCTACCGGGACAGGGCCGACCACAATGAGCAGTTCTTC. It codes for CASSSYRDRADHNEQFF. The full variable domain, its missing parts supplied by reference TRBV2 and TRBJ2-1, is EPEVTQTPSHQVTQMGQEVILRCVPISNHLYFYWYRQILGQKVEFLVSFYNNEISEKSEIFDDQFSVERPDGSNFTLKIRSTKLEDSAMYFCASSSYRDRADHNEQFFGPGTRLTVL.

The rearrangement uses TRBV2 and TRBJ2-7; 12 nucleotides match TRBD1. V was clipped by 6 bases and J by 12 bases; unmatched bases: 9. The CDR3 length is 13 residues. Germline-derived CDR1 and CDR2 are SNHLY and FYNNEI. The CDR3 DNA is TGTGCCAGCAGCGGGACAGGGGGCGGGATAAGGTACTTC. Translating gives CASSGTGGGIRYF.

The chain joins TRBV6-5 to TRBJ2-1, with D hard to call. V was pared by 4 bases and J by 14 bases, with 12 bases between. CDR3 length: 11 amino acids. Germline assignment: CDR1 MNHEY and CDR2 SVGAGI. The CDR3 DNA is TGTGCCAGCAGTTCCCGGCAGGTGAAGTTCTTC. This codes for CASSSRQVKFF.